This TCR beta chain was observed in a study of T cells in Graves' hyperthyroidism and ophthalmopathy. Study results and limitations: From stable hyperthyroidism, ophthalmopathy was separated by a 13 V-J model.

Note on this clonotype: Its antigen is not known.

RNA transcripts provided the source from which TCR beta CDR3 regions were amplified. The HTBI primer set served for first-round RT-PCR of the TCR CDR3. TCRdb ran MiXCR on the multiplex PCR reads and lists one entry per CDR3 protein. The table lists a few hundred thousand distinct CDR3 sequences, around 16% of them singletons. After removal of 3 bases from V and 3 bases from J, the junction contained 8 bases not matched to a gene. The CDR3 contains 16 residues. The germline V gene encodes CDR1 MNHEY and CDR2 SMNVEV (reference sequence). This chain uses TRBV27 with TRBJ2-7; 10 positions match TRBD1. Material for sequencing was blood. The receptor was derived from a woman between 18 and 29 years old with Graves' hyperthyroidism that later progressed to Graves' ophthalmopathy. CDR3 nucleotide sequence: TGTGCCAGCAGTTTTATCGGGACAGGGGCCCACTACGAGCAGTACTTC. Amino acid sequence: CASSFIGTGAHYEQYF.